The clone carrying this T cell receptor beta chain was seen once. The target antigen is unknown. The data belong to a study of cytomegalovirus exposure and HLA in healthy donors. Study-level background: A prior analysis found 117 million unique TCR beta sequences from 150 million to 200 million T cells. Points from the study as a whole: Versus the approximately 700-donor mean, an Asian-associated ancestry cluster reportedly showed fewer N-insertions in a later analysis. DRB1 showed the most TCR associations and HLA-C the fewest in a later analysis, as rates varied by HLA locus.

CDR1 is MNHNS, CDR2 SASEGT, per germline. Trimming removed 4 bases from V and 11 bases from J, with 15 bases in between. There are 14 residues in the CDR3. Primers: 60 Vbeta forward and 13 Jbeta reverse. TCRdb's copy holds only in-frame clones and misses some; the assay was immunoSEQ multiplex PCR. The table lists more than 100,000 clones, around 80% of them singletons. The sample consisted of PBMCs. The genes are TRBV6-1 and TRBJ1-6, with unresolved D. The source of this sequence is a man between 25 and 39 years old in good health and CMV-seronegative. CDR3 nucleotide sequence: TGTGCCAGCAGTGGAGGAAGTCCGGAGCCACCCCTCCACTTT. Translated, it gives CASSGGSPEPPLHF.